This TCR beta chain was captured by sequencing in a study of cytomegalovirus exposure and HLA in healthy donors. As regards this clone: The antigen remains unidentified.

Study results and limitations: TCR beta chains numbering roughly 150 were designated cytomegalovirus-associated.

Although they were nominally healthy when sampled, donors likely had unrecorded immune exposures. The germline V gene has CDR1 MNHNS and CDR2 SASEGT. CDR3 length: 15 residues. V trimming: 7 bases; J trimming: 1 base; junction bases outside the gene matches: 7. PCR was performed using 60 Vbeta and 13 Jbeta primers. The method was immunoSEQ multiplex PCR; TCRdb's version includes in-frame clones alone and lacks a portion of them. This sample carries around 63,000 clones, 80% to 90% of them seen once, and the ten largest clones take around 3%. This chain uses TRBV6-1 with TRBJ1-1, with 9 bases matching TRBD1. Source material: PBMCs. This clonotype was obtained from a woman in her twenties or thirties in good health and CMV-seronegative. The CDR3 sequence is CASKRGGQGNTEAFF. CDR3 bases: TGTGCCAGCAAAAGAGGGGGACAGGGGAACACTGAAGCTTTCTTT.